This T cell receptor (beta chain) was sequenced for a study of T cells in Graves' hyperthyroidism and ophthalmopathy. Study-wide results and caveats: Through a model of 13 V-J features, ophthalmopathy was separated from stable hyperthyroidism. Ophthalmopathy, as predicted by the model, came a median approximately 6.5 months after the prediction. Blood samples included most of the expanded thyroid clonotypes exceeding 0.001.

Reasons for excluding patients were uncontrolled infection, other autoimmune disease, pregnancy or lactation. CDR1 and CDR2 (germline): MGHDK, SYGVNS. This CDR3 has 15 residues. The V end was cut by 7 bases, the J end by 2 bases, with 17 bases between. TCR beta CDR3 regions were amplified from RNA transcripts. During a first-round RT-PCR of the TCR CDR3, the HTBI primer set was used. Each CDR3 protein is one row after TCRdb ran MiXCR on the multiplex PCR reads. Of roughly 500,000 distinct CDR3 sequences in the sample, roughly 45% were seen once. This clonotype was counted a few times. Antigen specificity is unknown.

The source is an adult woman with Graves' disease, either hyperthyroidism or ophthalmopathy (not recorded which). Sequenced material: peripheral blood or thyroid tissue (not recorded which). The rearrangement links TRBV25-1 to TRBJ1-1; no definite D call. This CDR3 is CASTPRTVGNTEAFF. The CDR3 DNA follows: TGTGCCAGCACCCCCAGGACGGTGGGAAACACTGAAGCTTTCTTT.